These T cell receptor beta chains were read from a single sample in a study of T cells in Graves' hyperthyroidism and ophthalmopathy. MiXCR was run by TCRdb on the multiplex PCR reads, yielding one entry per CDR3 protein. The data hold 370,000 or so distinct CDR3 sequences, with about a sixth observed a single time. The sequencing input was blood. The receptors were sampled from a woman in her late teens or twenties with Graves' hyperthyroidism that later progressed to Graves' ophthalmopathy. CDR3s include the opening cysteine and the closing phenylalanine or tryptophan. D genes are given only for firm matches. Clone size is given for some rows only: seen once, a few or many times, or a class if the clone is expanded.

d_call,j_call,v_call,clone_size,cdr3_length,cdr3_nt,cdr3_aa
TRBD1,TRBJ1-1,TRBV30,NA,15,TGTGCATACCTTCGACAGGGGCTCATGAACACTGAAGCTTTCTTT,CAYLRQGLMNTEAFF
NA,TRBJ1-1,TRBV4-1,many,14,TGCGCCAGCAGCCTATTTGATTCTAACACTGAAGCTTTCTTT,CASSLFDSNTEAFF
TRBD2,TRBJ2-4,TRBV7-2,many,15,TGTGCCAGCAGCAAGCGGGACGGGGCCAAAAACATTCAGTACTTC,CASSKRDGAKNIQYF
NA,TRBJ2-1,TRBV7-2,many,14,TGTGCCAGCAGCCTAGAACGGGCTTCAGATGAGCAGTTCTTC,CASSLERASDEQFF
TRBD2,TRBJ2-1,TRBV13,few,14,TGTGCCAGCAGCTTAAAAGGGAGGGTCAATGAGCAGTTCTTC,CASSLKGRVNEQFF
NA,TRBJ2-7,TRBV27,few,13,TGTGCCAGCAGTTTAACGGGTGGGCCCGAGCAGTACTTC,CASSLTGGPEQYF
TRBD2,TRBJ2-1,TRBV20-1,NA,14,TGCAGTGCTAGTGGGTCTAGCGGTTACAATGAGCAGTTCTTC,CSASGSSGYNEQFF
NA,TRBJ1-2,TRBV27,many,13,TGTGCCAGCGCCCCCGGGGCGTACTATGGCTACACCTTC,CASAPGAYYGYTF
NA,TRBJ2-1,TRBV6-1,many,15,TGTGCCAGCAGTGAATTTTGGGGAAGCGTGAATGAGCAGTTCTTC,CASSEFWGSVNEQFF
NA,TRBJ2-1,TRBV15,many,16,TGTGCCACCAGCAGAGAAACCGGGACAGGGACTAGCCTGCAGTTCTTC,CATSRETGTGTSLQFF
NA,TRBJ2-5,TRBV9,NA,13,TGTGCCAGCAGTGGACTGCCCCAAGAGACCCAGTACTTC,CASSGLPQETQYF
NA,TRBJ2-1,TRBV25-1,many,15,TGTGCCAGCAGTGAATTTTTGGGCAGCTACAATGAGCAGTTCTTC,CASSEFLGSYNEQFF
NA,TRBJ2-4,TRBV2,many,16,TGTGCCAGCAGTGAATCTGGTGCGTCAGCCAAAAACATTCAGTACTTC,CASSESGASAKNIQYF
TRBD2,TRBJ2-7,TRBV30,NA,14,TGTGCCTGGAGCGGGACTAGCAGCCACTACGAGCAGTACTTC,CAWSGTSSHYEQYF
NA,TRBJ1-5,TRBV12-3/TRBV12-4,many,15,TGTGCCAGCAGTTTGAGAGGGAACGAAGATCAGCCCCAGCATTTT,CASSLRGNEDQPQHF
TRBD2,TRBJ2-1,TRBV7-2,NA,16,TGTGCCAGCAGCTTAGTAGTGGTAGCGGGGGAATATAAGCAGTTCTTC,CASSLVVVAGEYKQFF
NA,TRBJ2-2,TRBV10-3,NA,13,TGTGCCATCAGTACATTAAACACCGGGGAGCTGTTTTTT,CAISTLNTGELFF
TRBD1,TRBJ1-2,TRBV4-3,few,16,TGCGCCAGCAGCCAAGAGTGGACAGGGGGCAGCTATGGCTACACCTTC,CASSQEWTGGSYGYTF
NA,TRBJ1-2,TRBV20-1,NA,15,TGCAGTGCTCGGAGGACAACGAGCCCCTTTCGGGGCTACACCTTC,CSARRTTSPFRGYTF
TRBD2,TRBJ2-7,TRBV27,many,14,TGTGCCAGCAGTTTCTTGCGGGAGGGCCTCGAGCAGTACTTC,CASSFLREGLEQYF
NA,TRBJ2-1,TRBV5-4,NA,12,TGTGCCAGCAGTGGGGCCCTTAATGAGCAGTTCTTC,CASSGALNEQFF
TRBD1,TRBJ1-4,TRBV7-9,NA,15,TGTGCCAGCAGCTCCTTCGGGACAGGGGATGAAAAACTGTTTTTT,CASSSFGTGDEKLFF
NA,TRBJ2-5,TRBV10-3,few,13,TGTGCCATCAGTGTGAACAGACAAGAGACCCAGTACTTC,CAISVNRQETQYF
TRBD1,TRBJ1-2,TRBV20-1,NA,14,TGCAGTGCTAGAGTAGAACAGGGGGGCTATGGCTACACCTTC,CSARVEQGGYGYTF
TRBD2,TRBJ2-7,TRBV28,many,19,TGTGCCAGCAGCACCTCCGGATTAGCGGGAGGCTTCGTCCCCTACGAGCAGTACTTC,CASSTSGLAGGFVPYEQYF
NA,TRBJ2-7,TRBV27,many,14,TGTGCCAGCAGTTTATCCACTGCAGCCTACGAGCAGTACTTC,CASSLSTAAYEQYF
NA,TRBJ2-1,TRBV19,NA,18,TGTGCCAGTAGTATCAAGGCTAGGAGTGGGTTCCCCCACAATGAGCAGTTCTTC,CASSIKARSGFPHNEQFF
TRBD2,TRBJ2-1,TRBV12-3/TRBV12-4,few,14,TGTGCCAGCAGTTTCCGCGGGGGAGTCAATGAGCAGTTCTTC,CASSFRGGVNEQFF
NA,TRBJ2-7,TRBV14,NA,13,TGTGCCAGCAGCCAGGGGCCGCGGGACGAGCAGTACTTC,CASSQGPRDEQYF
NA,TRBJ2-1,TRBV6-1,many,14,TGTGCCAGCAAACGGGGGATCACCTACAATGAGCAGTTCTTC,CASKRGITYNEQFF
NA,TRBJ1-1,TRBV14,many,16,TGTGCCAGCAGCACCGATACCGGGAACGTGGGCACTGAAGCTTTCTTT,CASSTDTGNVGTEAFF
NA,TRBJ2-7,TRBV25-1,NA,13,TGTGCCAGCAGTGGGCTCAACTCATACGAGCAGTACTTC,CASSGLNSYEQYF
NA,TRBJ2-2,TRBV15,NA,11,TGTGCCGTCCAGGGAGCCGGGGAGCTGTTTTTT,CAVQGAGELFF
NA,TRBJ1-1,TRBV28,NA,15,TGTGCCAGCAACAGACCTGGCCCAGGGAACGCTGAAGCTTTCTTT,CASNRPGPGNAEAFF
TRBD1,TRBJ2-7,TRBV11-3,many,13,TGTGCCAGCAGCCCGACAGGGGACTACGAGCAGTACTTC,CASSPTGDYEQYF
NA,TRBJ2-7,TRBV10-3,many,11,TGTGCCATCGGTGCGGTAGGCGAGCAGTACTTC,CAIGAVGEQYF
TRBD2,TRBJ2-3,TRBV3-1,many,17,TGTGCCAGCAGCCAAGGGGGTAGCGGGAGGGCCTCTGATACGCAGTATTTT,CASSQGGSGRASDTQYF
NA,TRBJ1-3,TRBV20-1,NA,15,TGCAGTGCTCGCGGTAGGGGTCCGACAGGAAACACCATATATTTT,CSARGRGPTGNTIYF
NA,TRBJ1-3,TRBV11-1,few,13,TGTGCCAGCAGCTTAGACAACGGAAACACCATATATTTT,CASSLDNGNTIYF
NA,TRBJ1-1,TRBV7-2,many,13,TGTGCCAGCGAGGCAGGGAGGGACACTGAAGCTTTCTTT,CASEAGRDTEAFF
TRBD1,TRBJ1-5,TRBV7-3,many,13,TGTGCCAAGCAGGGACAGGTCAATCAGCCCCAGCATTTT,CAKQGQVNQPQHF
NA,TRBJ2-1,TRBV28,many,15,TGTGCCAGCACGTTTCGGATGTTTGGCCGCAATGAGCAGTTCTTC,CASTFRMFGRNEQFF
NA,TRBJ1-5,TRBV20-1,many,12,TGCAGTGCTAGTGGCCCAAAGGCGCCCCAGCATTTT,CSASGPKAPQHF
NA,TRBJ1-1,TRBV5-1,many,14,TGCGCCAGCAGCTTGGAGTGGCCAGGGATGGGAGCTTTCTTT,CASSLEWPGMGAFF
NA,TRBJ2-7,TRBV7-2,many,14,TGTGCCAGCAGCTTAGCGCCTAGATTCTACGAGCAGTACTTC,CASSLAPRFYEQYF
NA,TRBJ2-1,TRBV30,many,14,TGTGCCTGGTCGAGGACGGACTCCTACAATGAGCAGTTCTTC,CAWSRTDSYNEQFF
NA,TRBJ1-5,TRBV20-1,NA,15,TGCAGTGCTAGAGAATCCGTGGCGGACAATCAGCCCCAGCATTTT,CSARESVADNQPQHF
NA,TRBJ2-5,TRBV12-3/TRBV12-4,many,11,TGTGCCAGCAGCTTAGGCAGGGTACGGTACTTC,CASSLGRVRYF
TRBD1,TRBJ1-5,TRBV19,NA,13,TGTGCCAGTAGTATGACAGGGTGGAGGCCCCAGCATTTT,CASSMTGWRPQHF
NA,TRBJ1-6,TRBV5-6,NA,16,TGTGCCAGCAGCTTGGGGGGGGGCTACTATAATTCACCCCTCCACTTT,CASSLGGGYYNSPLHF
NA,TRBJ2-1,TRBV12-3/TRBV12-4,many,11,TGTGCCAGCAGTATGTTCTATGAGCAGTTCTTC,CASSMFYEQFF
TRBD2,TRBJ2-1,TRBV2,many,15,TGTGCCAGCAGACCTACTAGCGGGAGCTACAATGAGCAGTTCTTC,CASRPTSGSYNEQFF
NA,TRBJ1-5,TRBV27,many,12,TGTGCCAGCAGTTTATTAAGTCAGCCCCAGCATTTT,CASSLLSQPQHF
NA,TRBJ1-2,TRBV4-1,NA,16,TGCGCCAGCAGCCAAAAAGATTGGGGTACTAACTATGGCTACACCTTC,CASSQKDWGTNYGYTF
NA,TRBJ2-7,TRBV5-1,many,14,TGCGCCAGCAGCTTGGGACAGAGTACCCACGAGCAGTACTTC,CASSLGQSTHEQYF
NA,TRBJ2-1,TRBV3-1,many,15,TGTGCCAGCAGCTCGTCTGGGTTTGGGCGGAGCGAGCAGTTCTTC,CASSSSGFGRSEQFF